This passage covers 30 T cell receptor beta chains from one sample sequenced in a study of blood T cell repertoires in COVID-19. TCRdb's table, derived via immunoSEQ multiplex PCR, lists solely in-frame clones and lacks some. Of approximately 360,000 clones listed, roughly 90% are singletons. Material for sequencing was peripheral blood. The source is a middle-aged man with acute or convalescent COVID-19.

The rearrangement links TRBV9 to TRBJ1-4; 7 nucleotides match TRBD1. V trimming: 3 bases; J trimming: 2 bases; junction bases outside the gene matches: 7. The CDR3 covers 16 residues. Germline CDR1 reads SGDLS; CDR2 reads YYNGEE. The CDR3 spells CASSASSGGTNEKLFF. The CDR3 DNA is TGTGCCAGCAGCGCGTCTTCAGGGGGGACTAATGAAAAACTGTTTTTT.

The rearrangement links TRBV5-6 to TRBJ2-1; D is possibly TRBD2 (6 bases). V was cut by 3 bases and J by 9 bases, with 7 bases left in between. The germline V gene has CDR1 SGHDT and CDR2 YYEEEE. This CDR3 is built from 11 residues. The CDR3 region has the DNA TGTGCCAGCAGCTACGGGGGTGAGCAGTTCTTC. Residues: CASSYGGEQFF.

V and J are TRBV28 and TRBJ1-2; D might be TRBD1 (6 bases). Germline CDR1 and CDR2: MDHEN and SYDVKM. The CDR3 is 11 amino acids. CDR3 bases: TGTGTCGTCACAGGGAACTATGGCTACACCTTC. This encodes CVVTGNYGYTF.

The V and J genes are TRBV9 and TRBJ1-6; 8 bases are shared with TRBD1. CDR1 is SGDLS and CDR2 is YYNGEE in the germline V gene. The V and J ends lost 4 bases and 5 bases, in that order; junction bases with no gene match: 2. The CDR3 consists of 14 residues. In DNA form, the CDR3 reads TGTGCCAGCAGCCCGACAGGGGATAATTCACCCCTCCACTTT. Translated, it gives CASSPTGDNSPLHF.

CDR3 region: CASSLFRGGTDTQYF. The CDR3 region has the DNA TGTGCCAGCAGTTTATTTCGGGGGGGCACAGATACGCAGTATTTT. The V gene is TRBV27, the J gene TRBJ2-3, with 7 bases fitting TRBD2. Per germline, CDR1 MNHEY and CDR2 SMNVEV (reference sequence). J gave up 1 base and V 1 base, and 2 bases lay outside the gene matches. The CDR3 length is 15 residues.

J is TRBJ2-5 and V is TRBV7-8; D is uncertain. Germline V gene data show CDR1 as SGHVS and CDR2 as FQNEAQ. The CDR3 is made up of 14 amino acids. V was shortened by 5 bases and J by 5 bases, with 15 bases between the two germline ends. CDR3 bases: TGTGCCAGCAGCCCCGTTTATAGTTTGGAGACCCAGTACTTC. It specifies CASSPVYSLETQYF.

This chain uses TRBV7-3 with TRBJ2-1; D remains unclear. Germline values: CDR1 SGHTA, CDR2 FQGTGA. V lost 5 bases to trimming and J lost 6 bases, with 14 bases between them. The length of the CDR3 is 14 residues. CDR3 loop: CASSRYESGNEQFF. Here the CDR3 DNA reads TGTGCCAGCAGCCGCTACGAGTCAGGCAATGAGCAGTTCTTC.

V and J are TRBV28 and TRBJ2-7; 8 bases align to TRBD1. The germline V gene has CDR1 MDHEN and CDR2 SYDVKM. The trim removed 10 bases at V and 2 bases at J, leaving 7 bases unmatched. This CDR3 comprises 13 residues. The CDR3 protein is CATRTGLTYEQYF. The CDR3 nucleotides read TGTGCCACCAGGACAGGGCTCACCTACGAGCAGTACTTC.

J is TRBJ1-3 and V is TRBV19, with a possible D match to TRBD1 (6 bases). Trimming cost V 6 bases and J 2 bases, with 14 bases left between them. The CDR3 is made up of 15 amino acids. CDR1 is LNHDA, CDR2 SQIVND, per germline (reference sequence). The CDR3 protein is CASSNAGTTGNTIYF. The CDR3 DNA sequence: TGTGCCAGTAGCAACGCCGGGACAACTGGAAACACCATATATTTT.

This clone was recorded once. V is TRBV4-2 and J is TRBJ1-5, with TRBD1 as a possible D gene (5 bases). V dropped 0 bases and J dropped 5 bases, with 17 bases sitting between them. This CDR3 spans 17 amino acids. Germline V gene lookup returns CDR1 LGHNA and CDR2 YNFKEQ. The CDR3 sequence: CASSQEGRVGTHQPQHF. CDR3 sequence (DNA): TGTGCCAGCAGCCAAGAGGGCAGGGTGGGTACCCATCAGCCCCAGCATTTT.

The chain employs TRBV28 and TRBJ2-3; 7 bases map to TRBD2. The CDR3 consists of 13 residues. Germline V lookup: CDR1 MDHEN, CDR2 SYDVKM. J lost 6 bases, V lost 7 bases, and 7 bases had no gene match. The CDR3 loop reads CASKGGMLDTQYF. Here the CDR3 DNA reads TGTGCCAGCAAGGGAGGGATGTTGGATACGCAGTATTTT. The full variable domain, in which reference TRBV28 and TRBJ2-3 provide the parts outside the CDR3, is DVKVTQSSRYLVKRTGEKVFLECVQDMDHENMFWYRQDPGLGLRLIYFSYDVKMKEKGDIPEGYSVSREKKERFSLILESASTNQTSMYLCASKGGMLDTQYFGPGTRLTVL.

The chain joins TRBV6-5 to TRBJ2-2; 9 bases line up with TRBD2. The germline gives CDR1 MNHEY, CDR2 SVGAGI. The CDR3 covers 14 residues. Trimming removed 7 bases from V and 4 bases from J; junction bases left unmatched: 4. The CDR3 sequence is CASTRRGGTGELFF. In DNA, the CDR3 is TGTGCCAGCACAAGGCGGGGGGGCACCGGGGAGCTGTTTTTT.

This clone was counted once. V is TRBV30 and J is TRBJ1-5; 7 nucleotides align to TRBD1. Per the germline V gene, CDR1 is GTSNPN and CDR2 is SVGIG (reference sequence). CDR3 length: 15 amino acids. V lost 7 bases and J lost 7; bases outside the gene matches: 16. Here the CDR3 reads CAYAPGKGAGQPQHF. CDR3 bases: TGTGCCTACGCCCCGGGGAAGGGGGCCGGCCAGCCCCAGCATTTT. Full variable domain (outside the CDR3, taken from reference TRBV30 and TRBJ1-5): SQTIHQWPATLVQPVGSPLSLECTVEGTSNPNLYWYRQAAGRGLQLLFYSVGIGQISSEVPQNLSASRPQDRQFILSSKKLLLSDSGFYLCAYAPGKGAGQPQHFGDGTRLSIL.

V usage is TRBV9 and J usage is TRBJ2-1; D is uncertain. The CDR3 spans 12 residues. Per germline, CDR1 SGDLS and CDR2 YYNGEE. V was cut by 8 bases and J by 4 bases, with 10 bases left in between. The CDR3 spells CASGKEYNEQFF. CDR3 nucleotide sequence: TGTGCCAGTGGTAAGGAGTACAATGAGCAGTTCTTC.

There are a few counts of this clone. The chain joins TRBV6-4 to TRBJ1-1; no definite D call. The CDR3 runs to 13 residues. V lost 3 bases, J lost 1 base, and 6 bases lay in between. Germline CDR1 is MRHNA and CDR2 is SNTAGT. CDR3 amino acids: CASSEAGNTEAFF. Here the CDR3 DNA reads TGTGCCAGCAGTGAGGCAGGGAACACTGAAGCTTTCTTT.

A word on this clone: Compared with germline, one end of the junction differs, possibly owing to a read error. The chain employs TRBV13 and TRBJ2-7; D is unclear. The CDR3 contains 12 residues. Germline V gives CDR1 PRHDT, CDR2 FYEKMQ (reference sequence). CDR3 region: CASSLQYYEQYF. DNA for the CDR3: TGTGCCAGTAGCTTACAGTACTACGAGCAGTACTTC. The whole variable domain, filled in from reference TRBV13 and TRBJ2-7, reads AAGVIQSPRHLIKEKRETATLKCYPIPRHDTVYWYQQGPGQDPQFLISFYEKMQSDKGSIPDRFSAQQFSDYHSELNMSSLELGDSALYFCASSLQYYEQYFGPGTRLTVT.

The chain joins TRBV18 to TRBJ2-7, with TRBD2 matching over 10 bases. Germline V gene lookup returns CDR1 KGHSH and CDR2 LQKENI. Losses at the gene ends were 3 bases for V and 4 bases for J; bases not matched to a gene: 6. The CDR3 covers 15 residues. CDR3 in amino acids: CASSPPSGSGYEQYF. The CDR3 DNA follows: TGTGCCAGCTCACCCCCTAGCGGGAGCGGGTACGAGCAGTACTTC. Based on the CDR3 plus reference TRBV18 and TRBJ2-7, the full variable domain is NAGVMQNPRHLVRRRGQEARLRCSPMKGHSHVYWYRQLPEEGLKFMVYLQKENIIDESGMPKERFSAEFPKEGPSILRIQQVVRGDSAAYFCASSPPSGSGYEQYFGPGTRLTVT.

This rearrangement joins TRBV11-2 to TRBJ1-1; tentative D call: TRBD1 (5 bases). V shed 9 bases and J shed 4 bases, with 12 bases lying between them. CDR3 length: 12 residues. CDR1 and CDR2 (germline): SGHAT, FQNNGV. This chain's CDR3 is CASRQGFTEAFF. CDR3 DNA sequence: TGTGCCAGTCGGCAGGGTTTCACTGAAGCTTTCTTT.

The CDR3 coding sequence is TGTGCCAGCAGCTTGGTGGGGCCTGGCACTGAAGCTTTCTTT. Translated: CASSLVGPGTEAFF. The V call is TRBV5-5, the J call TRBJ1-1, with D possibly matching TRBD1 (5 bases). Germline values: CDR1 SGHKS, CDR2 YYEKEE (reference sequence). V lost 0 bases and J 4 bases, leaving 10 bases between the germline ends. The CDR3 has 14 amino acids. The variable domain in full, with the rest retrieved from reference TRBV5-5 and TRBJ1-1, is DAGVTQSPTHLIKTRGQQVTLRCSPISGHKSVSWYQQVLGQGPQFIFQYYEKEERGRGNFPDRFSARQFPNYSSELNVNALLLGDSALYLCASSLVGPGTEAFFGQGTRLTVV.

This sequence joins TRBV11-2 and TRBJ2-5; 9 bases align to TRBD2. Germline values: CDR1 SGHAT, CDR2 FQNNGV. The CDR3 length is 14 residues. Trimming at V came to 6 bases and at J to 5 bases, leaving 7 bases not matched to a gene. CDR3 loop: CASSMTAGGETQYF. CDR3 nucleotides: TGTGCCAGCAGTATGACAGCGGGAGGTGAGACCCAGTACTTC.

The chain employs TRBV19 and TRBJ1-6; 10 bases match TRBD1. The CDR3 is made up of 15 amino acids. Germline CDR1 and CDR2: LNHDA and SQIVND (reference sequence). With V trimmed by 5 bases and J by 9 bases, 7 bases remained unmatched. CDR3 DNA: TGTGCCAGTAGTGTTGGGACAGGGGAAGGTTCACCCCTCCACTTT. Its protein is CASSVGTGEGSPLHF. The full variable domain, completed using reference TRBV19 and TRBJ1-6, is DGGITQSPKYLFRKEGQNVTLSCEQNLNHDAMYWYRQDPGQGLRLIYYSQIVNDFQKGDIAEGYSVSREKKESFPLTVTSAQKNPTAFYLCASSVGTGEGSPLHFGNGTRLTVT.

The chain has TRBV19 and TRBJ2-6; tentatively, D is TRBD2 (5 bases). The V gene's germline CDR1 is LNHDA and CDR2 SQIVND (reference sequence). The CDR3 is 17 amino acids. The V gene lost 2 bases and the J gene lost 0 bases, with 11 bases spanning the gap. CDR3 in amino acids: CASSIFGSFSGANVLTF. In DNA form, the CDR3 reads TGTGCCAGTAGTATATTTGGGAGTTTCTCTGGGGCCAACGTCCTGACTTTC.

The CDR3 loop is CASGSGLRLVKKEETQYF. CDR3 nucleotide sequence: TGTGCTAGTGGCTCAGGACTTAGACTAGTCAAAAAAGAGGAGACCCAGTACTTC. The genes are TRBV12-5 and TRBJ2-5; D may be TRBD2 (6 bases). The CDR3 extends over 18 amino acids. The ends were cut back, 6 bases at V and 5 bases at J, with 28 bases in the middle. Germline assignment: CDR1 LGHNT and CDR2 FRNRAP.

The chain employs TRBV5-1 and TRBJ2-1; 7 nucleotides agree with TRBD2. The CDR3 is 15 residues long. The J segment lost 8 bases and the V segment lost 5 bases, leaving 13 bases of the junction unmatched. Per the germline V gene, CDR1 is SGHRS and CDR2 is YFSETQ. The CDR3 here is CASSRTGGPADEQFF. CDR3 in DNA: TGCGCCAGCAGTCGGACGGGAGGCCCAGCTGATGAGCAGTTCTTC.

V is TRBV6-5 and J is TRBJ1-1; 7 bases align to TRBD1. The V and J ends lost 2 bases and 4 bases, in that order; junction bases with no gene match: 7. Germline CDR1 reads MNHEY; CDR2 reads SVGAGI. CDR3 length: 15 residues. The chain's CDR3 is CASSYTSTGSTEAFF. The CDR3 DNA reads TGTGCCAGCAGTTACACCTCGACAGGGTCCACTGAAGCTTTCTTT.

The sample holds a few counts of this clone. The rearrangement links TRBV14 to TRBJ1-1, with D possibly matching TRBD1 (5 bases). The CDR3 length is 14 residues. CDR1 and CDR2 (germline): SGHDN, FVKESK. V gave up 3 bases and J gave up 4 bases, with 12 bases separating them. The CDR3 sequence: CASSHNFGGTEAFF. The CDR3 DNA sequence: TGTGCCAGCAGCCATAACTTCGGGGGCACTGAAGCTTTCTTT. The whole variable domain, remainder taken from reference TRBV14 and TRBJ1-1, is EAGVTQFPSHSVIEKGQTVTLRCDPISGHDNLYWYRRVMGKEIKFLLHFVKESKQDESGMPNNRFLAERTGGTYSTLKVQPAELEDSGVYFCASSHNFGGTEAFFGQGTRLTVV.

The chain joins TRBV3-1 (or the pseudogene TRBV3-2) to TRBJ1-2; unclear D gene. The CDR3 runs 16 residues. V was shortened by 3 bases and J by 1 base, with 15 bases between the two germline ends. Germline V gene sequence: CDR1 LGHDT, CDR2 YNNKEL (reference sequence). CDR3 loop: CASSHEYSTSNYGYTF. The CDR3 bases are TGTGCCAGCAGCCATGAATACTCGACTAGTAACTATGGCTACACCTTC.

The chain is built from TRBV9 and TRBJ1-2; 10 bases match TRBD1. Germline loops: CDR1 SGDLS, CDR2 YYNGEE. Trimming cost V 3 bases and J 3 bases; bases outside gene matches: 17. The CDR3 runs 19 residues. For the CDR3, the DNA is TGTGCCAGCAGCGAGCCCACCATTCGGGACAGGGGATCATACTATGGCTACACCTTC. Amino acids: CASSEPTIRDRGSYYGYTF.

V and J are TRBV13 and TRBJ1-6; D is uncertain. V lost 8 bases and J lost 9, with 8 bases in between. Germline V gene sequence: CDR1 PRHDT, CDR2 FYEKMQ (reference sequence). The CDR3 consists of 11 residues. The DNA for the CDR3 is TGTGCCAGCGGGGAGGGTTCACCCCTCCACTTT. Amino acids: CASGEGSPLHF.

In this sample, this clone turned up once. V and J are TRBV28 and TRBJ1-1; D is perhaps TRBD1 (6 bases). The CDR3 has 11 residues. Trimming removed 3 bases from V and 9 bases from J, with 8 bases in between. Germline values: CDR1 MDHEN, CDR2 SYDVKM. CDR3 in DNA: TGTGCCAGCAGTTTGGACAGAAAAGCTTTCTTT. This translates into CASSLDRKAFF.